The clone carrying this T cell receptor (beta chain) showed up many times. Axillary draining lymph nodes of breast cancer patients supplied the node samples. This specimen comes from a study of breast tumors, draining lymph nodes, adjacent tissues. V lost 1 base to trimming and J lost 4 bases, with 5 bases between them. Germline loops: CDR1 SGHDN, CDR2 FVKESK. The CDR3 is 13 residues long. TCRdb redid the calling of the multiplex PCR reads with MiXCR, one entry per CDR3 protein. The sample carries over 250,000 distinct CDR3 sequences, over 30% recorded once. What was sequenced was axillary lymph node tissue. The genes are TRBV14 and TRBJ2-1; D is unclear. This sequence was found in a female donor with breast cancer. Some clones in this sample may be carry-over from other donors' samples. The CDR3 coding sequence is TGTGCCAGCAGCCAAGGTCCGTACAATGAGCAGTTCTTC. Translated: CASSQGPYNEQFF.